A selection of T cell receptor beta chains follows, all from one sample in a study of vaccination and CD4 T cells after COVID-19. MiXCR, applied by TCRdb to the PCR reads, yields one record per CDR3 protein. The table lists 20,000 to 25,000 distinct CDR3 sequences, 35% to 40% of them singletons, with roughly 4.7% in the top ten. Their recognized antigens are unknown. The sample here was CD4+ T cells from blood, cultured in vitro, taken before SARS-CoV-2 vaccination. These receptors came from a human donor who had recovered from COVID-19. Each CDR3 is given without its conserved first and last residue.

CDR3: SARTGSTYGYT; J: TRBJ1-2; V: TRBV20-1
CDR3: ASSARLAGLGFSTDTQY; J: TRBJ2-3; V: TRBV7-9
CDR3: ASSWGGRGNQPQH; J: TRBJ1-5; V: TRBV6-5
CDR3: ASTPLVGGSSYEQY; J: TRBJ2-7; V: TRBV7-9
CDR3: SASTTQGGTEAF; J: TRBJ1-1; V: TRBV20-1
CDR3: ASSESDSYGYT; J: TRBJ1-2; V: TRBV25-1
CDR3: SAFVTGGSDTQY; J: TRBJ2-3; V: TRBV20-1
CDR3: ASSPQAGGPIQTGTGELF; J: TRBJ2-2; V: TRBV7-9
CDR3: ASAASGGVEQF; J: TRBJ2-1; V: TRBV18
CDR3: ASSLTRVNTQY; J: TRBJ2-3; V: TRBV11-3
CDR3: ASSMWTGGQKENGYT; J: TRBJ1-2; V: TRBV19
CDR3: ASSPLRSGTETQY; J: TRBJ2-5; V: TRBV6-2/TRBV6-3
CDR3: ASSPRRGDSNQPQH; J: TRBJ1-5; V: TRBV7-2
CDR3: ASSYGGVNTEAF; J: TRBJ1-1; V: TRBV6-5
CDR3: ASSRGQEVGAQH; J: TRBJ1-5; V: TRBV19
CDR3: ASSLGLAGEGYEQY; J: TRBJ2-7; V: TRBV7-2
CDR3: ASSGTGVTEAF; J: TRBJ1-1; V: TRBV19
CDR3: SAKNRGPEAF; J: TRBJ1-1; V: TRBV29-1
CDR3: ASSPSGSSGGTRTQF; J: TRBJ2-1; V: TRBV6-1
CDR3: ASSQDGSNTEAF; J: TRBJ1-1; V: TRBV4-1
CDR3: ASSYTGPSQETQY; J: TRBJ2-5; V: TRBV6-5
CDR3: ASGTNNRGGTEAF; J: TRBJ1-1; V: TRBV12-5
CDR3: ASSPRASGEETQY; J: TRBJ2-5; V: TRBV12-3/TRBV12-4
CDR3: ASSPQGSTGANVLT; J: TRBJ2-6; V: TRBV6-1
CDR3: ASSLGGGLQETQY; J: TRBJ2-5; V: TRBV12-3/TRBV12-4
CDR3: ASSERLIAEQY; J: TRBJ2-7; V: TRBV25-1
CDR3: ASSGQGSGQPQH; J: TRBJ1-5; V: TRBV2
CDR3: ASRSERGVNTEAF; J: TRBJ1-1; V: TRBV7-9
CDR3: ASSRDSPQRF; J: TRBJ2-1; V: TRBV7-9
CDR3: ASSLRSSKASPLH; J: TRBJ1-6; V: TRBV7-2
CDR3: SARTASGGVGTDTQY; J: TRBJ2-3; V: TRBV20-1
CDR3: SARVGLEEFFQETQY; J: TRBJ2-5; V: TRBV20-1
CDR3: SARRFVAGGDEQF; J: TRBJ2-1; V: TRBV20-1
CDR3: ASSPLRGRANTEAF; J: TRBJ1-1; V: TRBV11-2
CDR3: SASPGQGAAYEQY; J: TRBJ2-7; V: TRBV20-1
CDR3: ASSPLDYGYT; J: TRBJ1-2; V: TRBV9
CDR3: ASSSRTSGGLSSYNEQF; J: TRBJ2-1; V: TRBV6-2/TRBV6-3
CDR3: SARSRDSPYNSPLH; J: TRBJ1-6; V: TRBV20-1
CDR3: AIEQVAVREKLF; J: TRBJ1-4; V: TRBV10-3
CDR3: SASHPGEVYGYT; J: TRBJ1-2; V: TRBV20-1
CDR3: ASSDADTQY; J: TRBJ2-3; V: TRBV27
CDR3: SASTGQGFSGANVLT; J: TRBJ2-6; V: TRBV20-1
CDR3: ASSTSGGNQETQY; J: TRBJ2-5; V: TRBV7-2
CDR3: ASSQDGGAGVITAGAF; J: TRBJ1-1; V: TRBV4-2
CDR3: ASSPRTGGQPQH; J: TRBJ1-5; V: TRBV6-1